These 9 T cell receptor beta chains originate from one sample sequenced in a study of blood T cell repertoires in COVID-19. Clones were read by immunoSEQ multiplex PCR, and TCRdb kept only the in-frame ones, dropping some. The sample has a few hundred thousand clones; roughly 89% are singletons. The sample comprised PBMCs or T cells enriched from blood (not recorded which). These receptors all come from a woman aged 18-35 years who had recovered from COVID-19.

The chain uses TRBV2 and TRBJ2-7; 7 bases fit TRBD2. The germline gives CDR1 SNHLY, CDR2 FYNNEI. V trimming: 4 bases; J trimming: 2 bases; junction bases outside the gene matches: 5. This CDR3 region has 14 residues. The CDR3 sequence: CASSGERGTYEQYF. The CDR3 DNA is TGTGCCAGCAGTGGGGAGCGGGGCACCTACGAGCAGTACTTC.

The table lists this clone with a few counts. The rearrangement uses TRBV5-1 and TRBJ2-1; weak D call: TRBD1 (6 bases). Germline loops: CDR1 SGHRS, CDR2 YFSETQ. With 0 bases removed from V and 6 bases from J, the gap between germline ends came to 13 bases. CDR3 size: 15 residues. The CDR3 protein is CASSLDPGRGNEQFF. The CDR3 nucleotides read TGCGCCAGCAGCTTGGATCCAGGCAGGGGCAATGAGCAGTTCTTC. Full variable domain (rest looked up from reference TRBV5-1 and TRBJ2-1): KAGVTQTPRYLIKTRGQQVTLSCSPISGHRSVSWYQQTPGQGLQFLFEYFSETQRNKGNFPGRFSGRQFSNSRSEMNVSTLELGDSALYLCASSLDPGRGNEQFFGPGTRLTVL.

This clone was counted a single time. The V and J genes are TRBV4-2 and TRBJ2-7; 7 bases agree with TRBD2. CDR1 LGHNA and CDR2 YNFKEQ come from the germline V gene. V gave up 0 bases and J gave up 3 bases; unmatched junction bases: 8. The length of the CDR3 is 16 residues. The CDR3 DNA sequence: TGTGCCAGCAGCCAAGAGGCTAGCGGAATAAACTACGAGCAGTACTTC. It translates to CASSQEASGINYEQYF.

This chain uses TRBV6-2 or TRBV6-3 with TRBJ2-7, with 7 nucleotides matching TRBD1. The CDR3 is 13 residues long. The V and J ends lost 6 bases and 6 bases, in that order; junction bases with no gene match: 8. Germline values: CDR1 MNHEY, CDR2 SVGEGT. The chain's CDR3 is CASSQGTGAEQYF. The CDR3 DNA reads as TGTGCCAGCAGCCAGGGAACAGGGGCCGAGCAGTACTTC.

The chain uses TRBV9 and TRBJ1-2; 10 bases fit TRBD1. The CDR3 loop spans 14 amino acids. Unmatched junction bases numbered 4, after V lost 0 bases and J lost 8 bases. Germline V gives CDR1 SGDLS, CDR2 YYNGEE. CDR3 sequence: CASSVGQGARGYTF. CDR3 nucleotides: TGTGCCAGCAGCGTAGGACAGGGGGCGAGGGGCTACACCTTC.

J is TRBJ2-3 and V is TRBV28; weak D call: TRBD2 (5 bases). From germline, CDR1 is MDHEN and CDR2 SYDVKM. CDR3 length equals 18 residues. Deletions cut 4 bases from V and 4 bases from J, with 24 bases between. CDR3 DNA sequence: TGTGCCAGCAGTTCAACGACCGGTACTAGTACGGTGGCAGATACGCAGTATTTT. It codes for CASSSTTGTSTVADTQYF.

Details on this clone: Other nucleotide sequences in the sample specify the same CDR3. The chain combines TRBV2 with TRBJ2-5, with 14 positions matching TRBD2. Trimming removed 4 bases from V and 2 bases from J; junction bases left unmatched: 0. The CDR3 runs 15 residues. The germline gives CDR1 SNHLY, CDR2 FYNNEI. As DNA, the CDR3 is TGTGCCAGCAGTGGACTAGCGGGGGGGCAAGAGACCCAGTACTTC. This codes for CASSGLAGGQETQYF.

This chain links TRBV19 with TRBJ1-1, with D possibly TRBD1 on 5 matching bases. The CDR3 has 13 residues. CDR1 and CDR2 (germline): LNHDA, SQIVND (reference sequence). Trimming took off 7 bases at V and 0 bases at J, with 9 bases between the two ends. The CDR3 loop reads CASNRGLNTEAFF. The DNA of the CDR3 is TGTGCCAGTAATAGGGGATTGAACACTGAAGCTTTCTTT.

The rearrangement links TRBV28 to TRBJ1-1, with TRBD1 matching 10 bases. The CDR3 has 15 residues. V trimming: 7 bases; J trimming: 3 bases; junction bases outside the gene matches: 8. Germline CDR1 is MDHEN and CDR2 is SYDVKM. As DNA, the CDR3 is TGTGCCAGCACCGTACGACAGGGGGCGTACACTGAAGCTTTCTTT. Its protein product is CASTVRQGAYTEAFF.